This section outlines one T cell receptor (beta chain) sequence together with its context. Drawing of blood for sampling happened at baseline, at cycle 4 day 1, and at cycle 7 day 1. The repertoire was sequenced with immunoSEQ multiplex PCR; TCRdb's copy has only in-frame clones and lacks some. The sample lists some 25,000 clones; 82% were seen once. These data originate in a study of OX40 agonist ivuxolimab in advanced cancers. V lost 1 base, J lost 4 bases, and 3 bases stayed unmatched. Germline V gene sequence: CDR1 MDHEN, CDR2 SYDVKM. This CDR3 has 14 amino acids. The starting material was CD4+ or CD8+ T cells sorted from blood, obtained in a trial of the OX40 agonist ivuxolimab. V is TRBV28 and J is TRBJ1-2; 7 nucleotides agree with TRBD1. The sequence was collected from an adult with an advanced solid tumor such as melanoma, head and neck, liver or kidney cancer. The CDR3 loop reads CASSLSRQGYGYTF. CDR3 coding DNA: TGTGCCAGCAGTTTATCCCGACAGGGCTATGGCTACACCTTC.